Listed below are T cell receptor beta chains from one sample, sequenced in a study of shared clonotypes between healthy human individuals. The method was immunoSEQ multiplex PCR; TCRdb's version includes in-frame clones alone and lacks a portion of them. The profile shows around 2,000,000 clones, 90% to 95% of them singletons. Source material: naive CD4+ T cells sorted from blood. These receptors were taken from a man aged 18 to 30 in good health. Each CDR3 is given with its conserved first and last residue. D genes are given only for firm matches. A row's size may be missing; if present it is once, few, many or a size class.

d_call: .
j_call: TRBJ2-5
v_call: TRBV7-9
clone_size: .
cdr3_nt: TGTGCCAGCAGCTTGGGGACAAGCCCAGAGACCCAGTACTTC
cdr3_aa: CASSLGTSPETQYF

d_call: TRBD2
j_call: TRBJ2-3
v_call: TRBV6-5
clone_size: .
cdr3_nt: TGTGCCAGCATCAGGACTAGCGGGAGCCCAGATACGCAGTATTTT
cdr3_aa: CASIRTSGSPDTQYF

d_call: TRBD1
j_call: TRBJ1-1
v_call: TRBV4-1
clone_size: .
cdr3_nt: TGCGCCAGCAGCCAATCGACAGGGTATGGAAACACTGAAGCTTTCTTT
cdr3_aa: CASSQSTGYGNTEAFF

d_call: .
j_call: TRBJ2-1
v_call: TRBV25-1
clone_size: .
cdr3_nt: TGTGCCAGCAGTCTACTAGGAGGGGGAGCCCGAAACAATGAGCAGTTCTTC
cdr3_aa: CASSLLGGGARNNEQFF

d_call: .
j_call: TRBJ1-2
v_call: TRBV9
clone_size: .
cdr3_nt: TGTGCCAGCAGCGCAGACAGGTTCTATGGCTACACCTTC
cdr3_aa: CASSADRFYGYTF

d_call: .
j_call: TRBJ2-7
v_call: TRBV28
clone_size: .
cdr3_nt: TGTGCCAGCAGCGATGAAGATGACAGGTCTCACGAGCAGTACTTC
cdr3_aa: CASSDEDDRSHEQYF

d_call: .
j_call: TRBJ2-7
v_call: TRBV6-5
clone_size: .
cdr3_nt: TGTGCCAGCAGTTACAGTGGCGGGATCTACGAGCAGTACTTC
cdr3_aa: CASSYSGGIYEQYF

d_call: .
j_call: TRBJ1-2
v_call: TRBV18
clone_size: once
cdr3_nt: TGTGCCAGCTCACCAGGGAAACAGGGAGAGAATGGCTACACCTTC
cdr3_aa: CASSPGKQGENGYTF

d_call: .
j_call: TRBJ2-7
v_call: TRBV19
clone_size: .
cdr3_nt: TGTGCCAGTAGTATTGTGGGTTCTCCCTACGAGCAGTACTTC
cdr3_aa: CASSIVGSPYEQYF

d_call: .
j_call: TRBJ1-5
v_call: TRBV4-1
clone_size: .
cdr3_nt: TGCGCCAGCAGCCAAGGCGGCAATCAGCCCCAGCATTTT
cdr3_aa: CASSQGGNQPQHF

d_call: TRBD1
j_call: TRBJ1-2
v_call: TRBV15
clone_size: .
cdr3_nt: TGTGCCACCAGCAGAACAGGGGGCGCTGAAGGCTACACCTTC
cdr3_aa: CATSRTGGAEGYTF

d_call: .
j_call: TRBJ1-1
v_call: TRBV18
clone_size: .
cdr3_nt: TGTGCCAGCTCACCTAGGACGGGGACAACTGAAGCTTTCTTT
cdr3_aa: CASSPRTGTTEAFF

d_call: TRBD2
j_call: TRBJ2-7
v_call: TRBV6-5
clone_size: .
cdr3_nt: TGTGCCAGCAGTTACCTGATTAGCGGGAGTCTGTACGAGCAGTACTTC
cdr3_aa: CASSYLISGSLYEQYF

d_call: .
j_call: TRBJ2-3
v_call: TRBV2
clone_size: .
cdr3_nt: TGTGCCAGCGGCCAGGAAGCCACAGATACGCAGTATTTT
cdr3_aa: CASGQEATDTQYF

d_call: .
j_call: TRBJ2-1
v_call: TRBV9
clone_size: .
cdr3_nt: TGTGCCAGCAGCGTAGGGGTAGCGTTGTACAATGAGCAGTTCTTC
cdr3_aa: CASSVGVALYNEQFF

d_call: TRBD2
j_call: TRBJ2-5
v_call: TRBV10-2
clone_size: .
cdr3_nt: TGCGCCAGCAGTGAGCCCGGGTCGGGAGGGGAGACCCAGTACTTC
cdr3_aa: CASSEPGSGGETQYF

d_call: .
j_call: TRBJ2-7
v_call: TRBV7-9
clone_size: .
cdr3_nt: TGTGCCAGCAGCTTACCACAGACCTACGAGCAGTACTTC
cdr3_aa: CASSLPQTYEQYF

d_call: .
j_call: TRBJ1-1
v_call: TRBV30
clone_size: .
cdr3_nt: TGTGCCTGGGGGCGACAAAACACTGAAGCTTTCTTT
cdr3_aa: CAWGRQNTEAFF

d_call: TRBD2
j_call: TRBJ2-3
v_call: TRBV18
clone_size: .
cdr3_nt: TGTGCCAGCTCACGAGGCGGGGGGTATCAGGATACGCAGTATTTT
cdr3_aa: CASSRGGGYQDTQYF

d_call: .
j_call: TRBJ2-5
v_call: TRBV5-1
clone_size: .
cdr3_nt: TGCGCCAGCAGCGCCGACCCGGGACCAAGGATCCTCTCAGAGACCCAGTACTTC
cdr3_aa: CASSADPGPRILSETQYF

d_call: .
j_call: TRBJ2-3
v_call: TRBV30
clone_size: .
cdr3_nt: TGTGCCTGGAGTGTACCCAGGCCTAGCACAGATACGCAGTATTTT
cdr3_aa: CAWSVPRPSTDTQYF

d_call: TRBD2
j_call: TRBJ2-1
v_call: TRBV7-2
clone_size: once
cdr3_nt: TGTGCCAGCAGCCAAGGGACTAGCGGGAGGAATGAGCAGTTCTTC
cdr3_aa: CASSQGTSGRNEQFF

d_call: .
j_call: TRBJ2-7
v_call: TRBV5-1
clone_size: .
cdr3_nt: TGCGCCAGCAGCTTGGCCGGGGCCCCCGAGATGGGCGAGCAGTACTTC
cdr3_aa: CASSLAGAPEMGEQYF

d_call: .
j_call: TRBJ2-5
v_call: TRBV2
clone_size: .
cdr3_nt: TGTGCCAGCAGGGCCCGGGACCCCGATCAAGAGACCCAGTACTTC
cdr3_aa: CASRARDPDQETQYF

d_call: TRBD1
j_call: TRBJ2-7
v_call: TRBV5-6
clone_size: .
cdr3_nt: TGTGCCAGCAGCTTGTTTTTTCAGGGGGCGTACGAGCAGTACTTC
cdr3_aa: CASSLFFQGAYEQYF

d_call: .
j_call: TRBJ2-5
v_call: TRBV30
clone_size: many
cdr3_nt: TGTGCCTGGAGCAGTACAAGGGGGTACCAAGAGACCCAGTACTTC
cdr3_aa: CAWSSTRGYQETQYF

d_call: .
j_call: TRBJ2-7
v_call: TRBV18
clone_size: .
cdr3_nt: TGTGCCAGCTCAATCCTACCGCGGCAGGACTACGAGCAGTACTTC
cdr3_aa: CASSILPRQDYEQYF

d_call: .
j_call: TRBJ1-2
v_call: TRBV7-9
clone_size: .
cdr3_nt: TGTGCCAGCAGCTTAGATTTGGACGGTGGCTACACCTTC
cdr3_aa: CASSLDLDGGYTF

d_call: .
j_call: TRBJ2-2
v_call: TRBV5-1
clone_size: .
cdr3_nt: TGCGCCAGCAGCTTGGGGGGTTCCACCGGGGAGCTGTTTTTT
cdr3_aa: CASSLGGSTGELFF

d_call: TRBD1
j_call: TRBJ1-2
v_call: TRBV5-8
clone_size: once
cdr3_nt: TGTGCCAGCAGCAACAGGGGTGGCTACACCTTC
cdr3_aa: CASSNRGGYTF

d_call: .
j_call: TRBJ1-4
v_call: TRBV5-1
clone_size: .
cdr3_nt: TGCGCCAGCACTCCCGGGGTCGTAACTAATGAAAAACTGTTTTTT
cdr3_aa: CASTPGVVTNEKLFF

d_call: TRBD1
j_call: TRBJ2-3
v_call: TRBV5-4
clone_size: .
cdr3_nt: TGTGCCAGCAGCGCAAAGACAGGGGCAGATACGCAGTATTTT
cdr3_aa: CASSAKTGADTQYF

d_call: .
j_call: TRBJ1-1
v_call: TRBV27
clone_size: .
cdr3_nt: TGTGCCAGCAGTCCCGGGGGCGCGACTGAAGCTTTCTTT
cdr3_aa: CASSPGGATEAFF

d_call: .
j_call: TRBJ2-1
v_call: TRBV5-5
clone_size: .
cdr3_nt: TGTGCCAGCAGCTTGGTGGGGGGCTCCTACAATGAGCAGTTCTTC
cdr3_aa: CASSLVGGSYNEQFF

d_call: .
j_call: TRBJ1-5
v_call: TRBV10-3
clone_size: .
cdr3_nt: TGTGCCATCAGACGGGACACCGGTGCCCATAGCAATCAGCCCCAGCATTTT
cdr3_aa: CAIRRDTGAHSNQPQHF

d_call: .
j_call: TRBJ1-6
v_call: TRBV30
clone_size: once
cdr3_nt: TGTGCCTGGAGTGTAACTCGGGATAATTCACCCCTCCACTTT
cdr3_aa: CAWSVTRDNSPLHF

d_call: TRBD2
j_call: TRBJ2-2
v_call: TRBV6-1
clone_size: once
cdr3_nt: TGTGCCAGCAGTCCTAGCGGGGGGCACACCGGGGAGCTGTTTTTT
cdr3_aa: CASSPSGGHTGELFF

d_call: TRBD2
j_call: TRBJ2-7
v_call: TRBV2
clone_size: .
cdr3_nt: TGTGCCAGCTTAGGACTAGCGGGAATTCAGCGAAACGAGCAGTACTTC
cdr3_aa: CASLGLAGIQRNEQYF

d_call: .
j_call: TRBJ1-4
v_call: TRBV28
clone_size: .
cdr3_nt: TGTGCCAGCAGCCCAAGGAGTTCCGCTAATGAAAAACTGTTTTTT
cdr3_aa: CASSPRSSANEKLFF

d_call: .
j_call: TRBJ2-5
v_call: TRBV7-2
clone_size: .
cdr3_nt: TGTGCCAGCAGCTTAGCGCGCCAGGGGCCCTTTCCCCAGTACTTC
cdr3_aa: CASSLARQGPFPQYF

d_call: .
j_call: TRBJ2-7
v_call: TRBV5-1
clone_size: .
cdr3_nt: TGCGCCAGCAGCTTCGGGGAACCTCCCTACGAGCAGTACTTC
cdr3_aa: CASSFGEPPYEQYF

d_call: TRBD2
j_call: TRBJ2-3
v_call: TRBV6-5
clone_size: .
cdr3_nt: TGTGCCAGCAGTTACGGACTAGCGGGGGGGACAGATACGCAGTATTTT
cdr3_aa: CASSYGLAGGTDTQYF

d_call: .
j_call: TRBJ2-2
v_call: TRBV6-5
clone_size: .
cdr3_nt: TGTGCCAGCCGACCGGGGGGCAGGAGCGGGGAGCTGTTTTTT
cdr3_aa: CASRPGGRSGELFF

d_call: .
j_call: TRBJ2-3
v_call: TRBV9
clone_size: .
cdr3_nt: TGTGCCAGCAGCGTAGCTGGGTCGCTCGGAACAGATACGCAGTATTTT
cdr3_aa: CASSVAGSLGTDTQYF

d_call: .
j_call: TRBJ1-1
v_call: TRBV30
clone_size: .
cdr3_nt: TGTGCCTGGAGTGAGACGGCGATGGGCACTGAAGCTTTCTTT
cdr3_aa: CAWSETAMGTEAFF

d_call: .
j_call: TRBJ1-2
v_call: TRBV19
clone_size: .
cdr3_nt: TGTGCCAGTAGTTATGACAGCCCCTATGGCTACACCTTC
cdr3_aa: CASSYDSPYGYTF

d_call: TRBD1
j_call: TRBJ2-3
v_call: TRBV4-3
clone_size: few
cdr3_nt: TGCGCCAGCAGCCAAAGGGCGACAGGGGCAGATACGCAGTATTTT
cdr3_aa: CASSQRATGADTQYF

d_call: .
j_call: TRBJ2-1
v_call: TRBV7-9
clone_size: .
cdr3_nt: TGTGCCAGCAGCTTAGGTGATTTGAGGAGGAATGAGCAGTTCTTC
cdr3_aa: CASSLGDLRRNEQFF

d_call: .
j_call: TRBJ1-5
v_call: TRBV2
clone_size: .
cdr3_nt: TGTGCCAGCAGTGAGGGCGGCAATCAGCCCCAGCATTTT
cdr3_aa: CASSEGGNQPQHF

d_call: .
j_call: TRBJ2-1
v_call: TRBV5-6
clone_size: .
cdr3_nt: TGTGCCAGCAGCTTCTCACTAGTTGGTGAGCAGTTCTTC
cdr3_aa: CASSFSLVGEQFF